A selection of T cell receptor beta chains follows, all from one sample in a study of liver allograft versus peripheral blood T cells. TCRdb fed the reads into MiXCR, producing one record per CDR3 protein. This table has roughly 6,700 distinct CDR3 sequences, around 18% appearing once. The receptors originated from a human patient who had a liver transplant. Some T cells may be graft donor cells. CDR3s include the opening cysteine and the closing phenylalanine or tryptophan. Each record gives: J gene, clone size, D gene, V gene, CDR3 DNA, CDR3 protein. A D gene is named only where the DNA matches it firmly. Size is stated for part of the rows, as once, few or many counts, or as a class when the clone is expanded.

TRBJ1-5,many,TRBD1,TRBV5-6,TGTGCCAGCAGCTCGAAGACAGGGTCAAGCAATCAGCCCCAGCATTTT,CASSSKTGSSNQPQHF
TRBJ2-7,medium-sized,-,TRBV29-1,TGCAGCGTTGAAGGGGTAGGTAACGAGCAGTACTTC,CSVEGVGNEQYF
TRBJ2-1,many,TRBD2,TRBV5-4,TGTGCCAGCAGCCGGGAGGGTCAGAGGGGATACAATGAGCAGTTCTTC,CASSREGQRGYNEQFF
TRBJ1-5,many,TRBD1,TRBV5-6,TGTGCCAGCAGCGGACCGGGACAGCGGAAGCAGCCCCAGCATTTT,CASSGPGQRKQPQHF
TRBJ2-3,-,-,TRBV20-1,TGCAGTGCTAGAGATCGGCCTTCGAAACACACAGATACGCAGTATTTT,CSARDRPSKHTDTQYF
TRBJ1-5,many,-,TRBV6-2/TRBV6-3,TGTGCCAGCAGCCAACGGAGGGATAGCAATCAGCCCCAGCATTTT,CASSQRRDSNQPQHF
TRBJ1-1,many,-,TRBV6-6,TGTGCCAGCAGTTATAATCCTGAAGCTTTCTTT,CASSYNPEAFF
TRBJ2-7,-,-,TRBV7-9,TGTGCCAGCAGCTCCCTAACTCGCTACGAGCAGTACTTC,CASSSLTRYEQYF
TRBJ1-1,-,-,TRBV24-1,TGTGCCACCAGTGACCACAGCGGTACGGAAGCTTTCTTT,CATSDHSGTEAFF
TRBJ2-1,-,TRBD2,TRBV9,TGTGCCAGCAGCCGTTTTGAATCAGCGGGGGGCTACAATGAGCAGTTCTTC,CASSRFESAGGYNEQFF
TRBJ2-1,many,-,TRBV7-2,TGTGCCAGCAGCTTATTCAGGTGGAATGAGCAGTTCTTC,CASSLFRWNEQFF
TRBJ1-5,-,TRBD1,TRBV15,TGTGCCACCAGCAAGGACAGGGGGCCCAAGGCGGGTCAGCCCCAGCATTTT,CATSKDRGPKAGQPQHF
TRBJ1-6,medium-sized,-,TRBV13,TGTGCCAGCAGCCTAACCGGACTAAGGAATTCACCCCTCCACTTT,CASSLTGLRNSPLHF
TRBJ2-7,-,TRBD2,TRBV7-2,TGTGCCAGCAGCTTTGGGACTAGGTACGAGCAGTACTTC,CASSFGTRYEQYF
TRBJ1-1,many,-,TRBV5-5,TGTGCCAGCAGCTTGTGGCTCATGAACACTGAAGCTTTCTTT,CASSLWLMNTEAFF
TRBJ2-1,few,-,TRBV9,TGTGCCAGCAGCGGAGATGGACATCCCCCCTCCTACAATGAGCAGTTCTTC,CASSGDGHPPSYNEQFF
TRBJ1-3,many,-,TRBV6-1,TGTGCCAGCAGTGAAGCAGAGGTCGGAAACACCATATATTTT,CASSEAEVGNTIYF
TRBJ1-6,-,-,TRBV9,TGTGCCAGCAGCGCCCCATCACCCCTCCACTTT,CASSAPSPLHF
TRBJ1-2,many,TRBD1,TRBV15,TGTGCCACCAGCCCCGCCGGGACAGGGTCGTACTATGGCTACACCTTC,CATSPAGTGSYYGYTF
TRBJ2-7,few,TRBD2,TRBV7-9,TGTGCCAGCAGCCTTAGCGGGGACGACTACGAGCAGTACTTC,CASSLSGDDYEQYF
TRBJ1-2,-,-,TRBV6-2/TRBV6-3,TGTGCCAGCAGTTACTCACAGGGCGATGGCTACACCTTC,CASSYSQGDGYTF
TRBJ2-6,-,-,TRBV6-1,TGTGCCAGCAGTAAACAGGGAGGCTCTGGGGCCAACGTCCTGACTTTC,CASSKQGGSGANVLTF
TRBJ1-6,-,TRBD1,TRBV6-1,TGTGCCAGCAGCCCGGGACAGGAGTACTCCTATAATTCACCCCTCCACTTT,CASSPGQEYSYNSPLHF
TRBJ2-7,many,-,TRBV6-5,TGTGCCAGCAGTTACTCTCAGGGCGGATACGAGCAGTACTTC,CASSYSQGGYEQYF
TRBJ1-4,few,TRBD1,TRBV7-9,TGTGCCAGCAGTACCGGGACAGGAGAAAAACTGTTTTTT,CASSTGTGEKLFF
TRBJ1-2,-,TRBD1,TRBV7-9,TGTGCCAGCAGCTTTACGGGACAGGGCCAGGTCTATGGCTACACCTTC,CASSFTGQGQVYGYTF
TRBJ1-6,medium-sized,TRBD1,TRBV13,TGTGCCAGCAGCTCCTGGACAGGGAAATCACCCCTCCACTTT,CASSSWTGKSPLHF
TRBJ1-2,many,-,TRBV5-6,TGTGCCAGCAGCCGAATTGTCACGACGCTGGGGGGGTATGGCTACACCTTC,CASSRIVTTLGGYGYTF
TRBJ2-1,many,TRBD2,TRBV30,TGTGCCTTGATGACTAGCGGGAACTACAATGAGCAGTTCTTC,CALMTSGNYNEQFF
TRBJ1-3,-,-,TRBV30,TGTGCCTGGAGAAGGGTAGAGGACACCATATATTTT,CAWRRVEDTIYF
TRBJ1-2,medium-sized,-,TRBV13,TGTGCCAGCAGCTCCAGACAGCGCATAAACTATGGCTACACCTTC,CASSSRQRINYGYTF
TRBJ2-1,few,TRBD1,TRBV27,TGTGCCAGCAGTTTATCAGGGGGCACTGAGCAGTTCTTC,CASSLSGGTEQFF
TRBJ2-7,-,-,TRBV20-1,TGCAGTGCCCCGGGGGACGGGTACGAGCAGTACTTC,CSAPGDGYEQYF
TRBJ2-2,once,TRBD2,TRBV7-9,TGTGCCAGCAGCTTACCCCAGCGGGGGGCGCTTTCGGACACCGGGGAGCTGTTTTTT,CASSLPQRGALSDTGELFF
TRBJ2-7,many,-,TRBV6-2/TRBV6-3,TGTGCCAGCAGTCCGGGGGCCACCTACGAGCAGTACTTC,CASSPGATYEQYF
TRBJ1-2,-,-,TRBV12-3/TRBV12-4,TGTGCCAGCAGTTTCGCCTCAGGCTCTGGCTACACCTTC,CASSFASGSGYTF
TRBJ1-1,many,-,TRBV19,TGTGCCAGTAGCCGGTATTTGGGGACTGAAGCTTTCTTT,CASSRYLGTEAFF
TRBJ1-1,few,TRBD1,TRBV30,TGTGCCTGGAAGACAGGGCAATACACTGAAGCTTTCTTT,CAWKTGQYTEAFF
TRBJ2-1,medium-sized,-,TRBV24-1,TGTGCCACCAGTGATCCGCTAGACACCCGCAATGAGCAGTTCTTC,CATSDPLDTRNEQFF
TRBJ1-2,-,-,TRBV12-3/TRBV12-4,TGTGCCGCCGGGGGGAACTATGGCTACACCTTC,CAAGGNYGYTF
TRBJ2-1,-,-,TRBV5-1,TGCGCCAGCAGCGGCCAGGGAAACGAGCAGTTCTTC,CASSGQGNEQFF
TRBJ1-5,-,TRBD1,TRBV19,TGTGCCAGTAGTATCTCCGGACAGGGGGTTAAGTTTTATCAGCCCCAGCATTTT,CASSISGQGVKFYQPQHF